The present T cell receptor beta chain was sequenced within a study of T cell changes during pregnancy in multiple sclerosis. Assay used: immunoSEQ multiplex PCR; TCRdb lists only in-frame clones, some missing. The sample has tens of thousands of clones; over 85% are singletons. The CDR3 runs to 14 residues. Per germline, CDR1 SNHLY and CDR2 FYNNEI. Trimming cost V 6 bases and J 4 bases; bases outside gene matches: 7. Sequencing was performed on CD4+ T cells from peripheral blood mononuclear cells, taken in the first trimester of pregnancy. This sequence originates from a female donor with multiple sclerosis, enrolled in a pregnancy study. The chain is built from TRBV2 and TRBJ2-7, with 9 positions matching TRBD1. CDR3 amino acids: CASRGDRVLYEQYF. The CDR3 DNA sequence: TGTGCCAGCAGGGGGGACAGGGTGTTGTACGAGCAGTACTTC.